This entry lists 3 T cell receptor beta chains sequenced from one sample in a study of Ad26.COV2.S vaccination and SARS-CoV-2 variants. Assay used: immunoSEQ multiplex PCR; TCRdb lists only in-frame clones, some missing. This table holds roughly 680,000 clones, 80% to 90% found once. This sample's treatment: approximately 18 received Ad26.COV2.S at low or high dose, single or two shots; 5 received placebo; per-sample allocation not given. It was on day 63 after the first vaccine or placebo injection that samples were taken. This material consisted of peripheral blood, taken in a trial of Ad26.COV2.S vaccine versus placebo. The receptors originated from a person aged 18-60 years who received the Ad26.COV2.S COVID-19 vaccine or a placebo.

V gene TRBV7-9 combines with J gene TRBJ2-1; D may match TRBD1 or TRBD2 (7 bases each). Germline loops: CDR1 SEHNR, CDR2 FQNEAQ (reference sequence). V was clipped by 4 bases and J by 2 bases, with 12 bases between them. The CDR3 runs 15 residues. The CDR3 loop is CASSSGGTTYNEQFF. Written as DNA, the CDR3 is TGTGCCAGCAGCTCAGGGGGGACTACCTACAATGAGCAGTTCTTC.

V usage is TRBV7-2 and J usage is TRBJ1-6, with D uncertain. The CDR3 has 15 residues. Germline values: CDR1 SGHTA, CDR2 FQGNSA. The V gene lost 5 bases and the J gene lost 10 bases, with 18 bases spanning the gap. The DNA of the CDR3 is TGTGCCAGCAGCAAAGAGGACGGGGAGTGGTCACCCCTCCACTTT. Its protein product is CASSKEDGEWSPLHF.

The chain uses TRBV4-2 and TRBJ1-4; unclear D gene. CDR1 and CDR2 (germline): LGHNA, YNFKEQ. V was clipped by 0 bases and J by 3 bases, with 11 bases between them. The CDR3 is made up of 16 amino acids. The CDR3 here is CASSQEVGTANEKLFF. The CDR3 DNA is TGTGCCAGCAGCCAAGAAGTAGGAACAGCTAATGAAAAACTGTTTTTT.